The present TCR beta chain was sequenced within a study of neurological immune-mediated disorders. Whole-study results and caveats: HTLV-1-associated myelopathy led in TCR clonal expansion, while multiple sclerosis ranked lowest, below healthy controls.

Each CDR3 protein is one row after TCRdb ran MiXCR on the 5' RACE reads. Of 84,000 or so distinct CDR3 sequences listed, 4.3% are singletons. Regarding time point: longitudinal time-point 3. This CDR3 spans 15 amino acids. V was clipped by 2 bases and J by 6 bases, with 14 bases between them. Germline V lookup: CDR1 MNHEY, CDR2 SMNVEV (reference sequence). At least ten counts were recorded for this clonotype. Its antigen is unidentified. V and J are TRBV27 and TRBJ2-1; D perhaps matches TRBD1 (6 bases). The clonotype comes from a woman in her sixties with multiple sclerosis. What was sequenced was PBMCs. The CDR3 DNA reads TGTGCCAGCAGTTTAATAGGACAGAACCTCAATGAGCAGTTCTTC. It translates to CASSLIGQNLNEQFF.